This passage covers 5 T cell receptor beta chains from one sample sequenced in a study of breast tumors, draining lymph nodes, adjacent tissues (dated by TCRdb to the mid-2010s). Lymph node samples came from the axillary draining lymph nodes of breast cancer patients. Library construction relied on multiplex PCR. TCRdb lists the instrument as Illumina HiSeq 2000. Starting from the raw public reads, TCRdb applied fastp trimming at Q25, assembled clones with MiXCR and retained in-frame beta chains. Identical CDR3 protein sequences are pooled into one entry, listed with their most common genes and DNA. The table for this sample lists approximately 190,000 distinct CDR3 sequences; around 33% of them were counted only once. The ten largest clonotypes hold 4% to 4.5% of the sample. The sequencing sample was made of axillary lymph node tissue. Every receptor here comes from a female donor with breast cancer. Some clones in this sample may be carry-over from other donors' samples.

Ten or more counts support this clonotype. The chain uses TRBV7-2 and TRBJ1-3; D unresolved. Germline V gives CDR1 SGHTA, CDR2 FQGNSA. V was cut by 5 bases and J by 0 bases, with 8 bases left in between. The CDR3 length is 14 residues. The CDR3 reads CASSVQSSGNTIYF. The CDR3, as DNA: TGTGCCAGCAGCGTACAGAGCTCTGGAAACACCATATATTTT.

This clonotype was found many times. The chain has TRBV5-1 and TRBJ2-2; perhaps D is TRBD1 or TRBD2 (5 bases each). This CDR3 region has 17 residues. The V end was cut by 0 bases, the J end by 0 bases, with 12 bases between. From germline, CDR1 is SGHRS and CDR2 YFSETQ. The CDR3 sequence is CASSLESMGANTGELFF. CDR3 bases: TGCGCCAGCAGCTTGGAATCTATGGGGGCGAACACCGGGGAGCTGTTTTTT.

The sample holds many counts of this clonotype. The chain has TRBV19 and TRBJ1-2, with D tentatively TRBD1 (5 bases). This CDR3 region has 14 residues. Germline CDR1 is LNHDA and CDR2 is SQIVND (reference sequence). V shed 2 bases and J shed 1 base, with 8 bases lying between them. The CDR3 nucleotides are TGTGCCAGTAGTATAAGAGGACATAACTATGGCTACACCTTC. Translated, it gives CASSIRGHNYGYTF.

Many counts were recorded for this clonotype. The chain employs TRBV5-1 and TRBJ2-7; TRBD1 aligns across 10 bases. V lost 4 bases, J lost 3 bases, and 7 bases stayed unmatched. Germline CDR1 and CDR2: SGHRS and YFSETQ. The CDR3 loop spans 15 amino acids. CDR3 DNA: TGCGCCAGCAGCGTCTCCGGGACAGGGGACTACGAGCAGTACTTC. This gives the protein CASSVSGTGDYEQYF.

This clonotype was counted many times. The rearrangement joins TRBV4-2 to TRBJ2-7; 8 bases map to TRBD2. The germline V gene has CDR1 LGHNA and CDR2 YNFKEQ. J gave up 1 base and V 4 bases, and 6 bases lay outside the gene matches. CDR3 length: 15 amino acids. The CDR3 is CASSPLSGESYEQYF. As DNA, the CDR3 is TGTGCCAGCAGCCCCCTTAGCGGGGAATCCTACGAGCAGTACTTC.